What follows are 9 T cell receptor beta chains derived from one specimen sequenced in a study of cytomegalovirus exposure and HLA in healthy donors. It was with 60 Vbeta and 13 Jbeta primers that the PCR ran. The protocol was immunoSEQ multiplex PCR, while the TCRdb copy is restricted to in-frame clones and leaves out a portion. The sample consists of roughly 100,000 clones, about 70% of them appearing once. The sequencing input was PBMCs. Receptor source: a man over 45 in good health and CMV-seropositive.

The rearrangement joins TRBV5-5 to TRBJ2-1; 7 nucleotides agree with TRBD1. The CDR3 is made up of 14 amino acids. The V gene's germline CDR1 is SGHKS and CDR2 YYEKEE (reference sequence). V lost 0 bases and J lost 10; bases outside the gene matches: 7. The CDR3 region is CASSLDGDSWEQFF. CDR3 coding DNA: TGTGCCAGCAGCTTGGACGGGGACAGTTGGGAGCAGTTCTTC.

The chain uses TRBV7-2 and TRBJ2-3; TRBD1 might be the D (5 bases). Germline CDR1 reads SGHTA; CDR2 reads FQGNSA. The CDR3 length is 15 residues. V was cut by 5 bases and J by 0 bases, with 12 bases left in between. In nucleotides, the CDR3 is TGTGCCAGCAGCCCCGCAGGGTACAGCACAGATACGCAGTATTTT. Translating it yields CASSPAGYSTDTQYF.

This chain joins TRBV28 and TRBJ1-6; a weak D match, TRBD1 (5 bases). Trimming took 6 bases from V and 7 from J, leaving 19 bases between them. The length of the CDR3 is 16 residues. Germline lookup yields CDR1 MDHEN and CDR2 SYDVKM. The CDR3, as DNA: TGTGCCAGCAGGGAATCGGACGGGGGAGGGAATTCACCCCTCCACTTT. Protein sequence: CASRESDGGGNSPLHF.

The V gene is TRBV5-1, the J gene TRBJ2-1, with D possibly TRBD2 on 6 matching bases. The CDR3 loop spans 15 amino acids. V was cut by 5 bases and J by 2 bases, with 14 bases left in between. Germline values: CDR1 SGHRS, CDR2 YFSETQ. The CDR3 region is CASSVVAGPYNEQFF. CDR3 DNA: TGCGCCAGCAGTGTCGTGGCGGGGCCCTACAATGAGCAGTTCTTC.

The chain has TRBV11-2 and TRBJ2-5; 11 bases agree with TRBD2. CDR1 is SGHAT and CDR2 is FQNNGV in the germline V gene. CDR3 size: 15 residues. The trim removed 7 bases at V and 5 bases at J, leaving 9 bases unmatched. Here the CDR3 reads CASTPGASGRETQYF. The CDR3 DNA follows: TGTGCCAGCACCCCAGGAGCTAGCGGGAGGGAGACCCAGTACTTC. The variable domain in full, completed from reference TRBV11-2 and TRBJ2-5, reads EAGVAQSPRYKIIEKRQSVAFWCNPISGHATLYWYQQILGQGPKLLIQFQNNGVVDDSQLPKDRFSAERLKGVDSTLKIQPAKLEDSAVYLCASTPGASGRETQYFGPGTRLLVL.

V is TRBV5-6 and J is TRBJ2-5; D perhaps matches TRBD2 (6 bases). The V gene lost 4 bases and the J gene lost 2 bases, with 12 bases spanning the gap. The germline CDR1 and CDR2 sequences are SGHDT and YYEEEE. CDR3 length: 14 residues. Here the CDR3 reads CASSTGLLQETQYF. CDR3 nucleotides: TGTGCCAGCAGCACGGGACTTTTACAAGAGACCCAGTACTTC.

The rearrangement uses TRBV5-4 and TRBJ2-1; 9 positions match TRBD2. Per the germline V gene, CDR1 is SGHNT and CDR2 is YYREEE (reference sequence). The CDR3 is 15 residues long. V lost 1 base to trimming and J lost 7 bases; unmatched junction nucleotides: 6. The CDR3 DNA sequence: TGTGCCAGCAGCTTGAAAGCGGGGGGTCTAAATGAGCAGTTCTTC. Amino acids: CASSLKAGGLNEQFF.

Only a few counts were recorded for this clone. The V and J genes are TRBV6-4 and TRBJ2-3; 9 nucleotides line up with TRBD2. The ends lost 2 bases at V and 5 bases at J; junction bases unmatched: 11. The CDR3 has 17 amino acids. Germline CDR1 MRHNA, CDR2 SNTAGT. In DNA form, the CDR3 reads TGTGCCAGCAGTGACAGCGGCGGGAGGGTAGGGAGAGATACGCAGTATTTT. Protein sequence: CASSDSGGRVGRDTQYF.

V gene TRBV27 combines with J gene TRBJ2-1; 10 bases align to TRBD2. The CDR3 extends over 22 amino acids. CDR1 is MNHEY, CDR2 SMNVEV, per germline (reference sequence). Trimming took 2 bases from V and 8 from J; bases not matched to a gene: 27. The CDR3 loop is CASSLHLYLSSGGGLDPHEQFF. The DNA for the CDR3 is TGTGCCAGCAGTTTACACTTGTATTTGTCTAGCGGGGGAGGATTGGATCCTCATGAGCAGTTCTTC.